Shown below are 23 T cell receptor beta chains from a single sample sequenced in a study of T cell clonality in common variable immunodeficiency. Findings and caveats of the study: Fewer deletions and N-nucleotide insertions were reportedly seen in common variable immunodeficiency TCR beta sequences.

These TCRs' antigens remain unknown. Profiled with immunoSEQ multiplex PCR; TCRdb holds only in-frame clones, not every one. The profile covers more than 20,000 clones, none occurring a single time. Sequenced sample: peripheral blood mononuclear cells. The receptors shown here come from a human donor with common variable immunodeficiency.

In its sample, this clone was seen many times. The read finishes 3 residues shy of the CDR3 end, and the germline J gene is used to complete it. The V call is TRBV19, the J call TRBJ1-5; 9 positions agree with TRBD1. The CDR3 is 15 amino acids. J gave up 2 bases and V 4 bases, and 3 bases lay outside the gene matches. Germline loops: CDR1 LNHDA, CDR2 SQIVND (reference sequence). CDR3 DNA, as far as it was read: TGTGCCAGTAGTAGAAACAGGGGGCGCAATCAGCCC. Its protein is CASSRNRGRNQP. The entire CDR3 sequence reads CASSRNRGRNQPQHF. Full variable domain (outside the CDR3, taken from reference TRBV19 and TRBJ1-5): DGGITQSPKYLFRKEGQNVTLSCEQNLNHDAMYWYRQDPGQGLRLIYYSQIVNDFQKGDIAEGYSVSREKKESFPLTVTSAQKNPTAFYLCASSRNRGRNQPQHFGDGTRLSIL.

This clone was recorded many times. The sequence runs out 3 residues before the end of the CDR3; the remainder is reconstructed from the germline J gene. The chain combines TRBV6-2 or TRBV6-3 with TRBJ2-3; TRBD2 agrees at 11 bases. Germline V gives CDR1 MNHEY, CDR2 SVGEGT. The V gene end was trimmed by 6 bases and the J gene end by 7 bases; junction bases not matched to a gene: 6. The CDR3 is 14 amino acids. CDR3 loop: CASSDTSGGNTQYF. The CDR3 DNA, read in part, is TGTGCCAGCAGCGATACTAGCGGGGGAAATACG.

This clone was seen repeatedly, ten times or more. The observed sequence ends 3 residues before the CDR3 terminus, with the missing tail filled in from the germline J gene. This sequence joins TRBV5-1 and TRBJ2-3; 11 positions agree with TRBD2. This CDR3 has 17 amino acids. After removal of 4 bases from V and 2 bases from J, the junction contained 9 bases not matched to a gene. The V gene's germline CDR1 is SGHRS and CDR2 YFSETQ. CDR3 DNA (partial): TGCGCCAGCAGCCCCAAACTAGCGGGGGTCGTCACAGATACG. Translation: CASSPKLAGVVTDT. The CDR3 reads in full as CASSPKLAGVVTDTQYF. Looking up the rest from reference TRBV5-1 and TRBJ2-3 gives the full variable domain: KAGVTQTPRYLIKTRGQQVTLSCSPISGHRSVSWYQQTPGQGLQFLFEYFSETQRNKGNFPGRFSGRQFSNSRSEMNVSTLELGDSALYLCASSPKLAGVVTDTQYFGPGTRLTVL.

This clone was detected many times. Read data end 3 residues before the CDR3 end; the end is taken from the germline J gene. The gene calls are TRBV7-9 and TRBJ2-3; D may be TRBD1 (5 bases). Trimming stripped 3 bases from V and 3 bases from J, with 13 bases between. The CDR3 consists of 15 residues. Germline V gives CDR1 SEHNR, CDR2 FQNEAQ (reference sequence). The sequenced part of the CDR3 DNA is TGTGCCAGCAGCTTCGGCAGGGTAGTTACAGATACG. Translating it yields CASSFGRVVTDT. The whole CDR3 protein reads CASSFGRVVTDTQYF.

This clone was observed many times. The read gets to within 3 residues of the CDR3 end, and the germline J gene fills in the rest. V usage is TRBV14 and J usage is TRBJ1-1; D may be TRBD1 (6 bases). Germline loops: CDR1 SGHDN, CDR2 FVKESK. CDR3 size: 12 residues. CDR3 DNA, as far as it was read: TGTGCCAGCAGCCACCCCACAGGGCAA. It is translated as CASSHPTGQ. The full CDR3 is CASSHPTGQAFF.

This clone was observed at least ten times. From the germline J gene comes the end of the CDR3, since the read stops 3 residues before it. The chain combines TRBV7-3 with TRBJ1-1; D is perhaps TRBD1 (5 bases). Germline loops: CDR1 SGHTA, CDR2 FQGTGA. This CDR3 region has 13 residues. The V gene lost 0 bases and the J gene lost 5 bases, with 7 bases spanning the gap. The sequenced part of the CDR3 DNA is TGTGCCAGCAGCTTAACTCAGGGAACTGAA. It specifies CASSLTQGTE. The full CDR3 sequence reads CASSLTQGTEAFF.

This clone was observed at least ten times. Coverage ceases 3 residues before the CDR3 finishes, and the germline J gene fills in the end. This rearrangement joins TRBV6-1 to TRBJ1-5, with D perhaps matching TRBD1 (5 bases). Germline V gene sequence: CDR1 MNHNS, CDR2 SASEGT. This CDR3 region has 14 residues. V gave up 3 bases and J gave up 3 bases, with 9 bases separating them. The sequenced CDR3 bases are TGTGCCAGCAGTGATGGCAGGGTCAATCAGCCC. Amino acids: CASSDGRVNQP. The CDR3 reads in full as CASSDGRVNQPQHF.

This clone has a count of ten or more. One end of the junction varies from germline; a read error may be responsible. The read stops 3 residues short of the end of the CDR3; the missing end is completed from the germline J gene. V and J are TRBV4-2 and TRBJ2-3, with D tentatively TRBD1 (5 bases). The V gene's germline CDR1 is LGHNA and CDR2 YNFKEQ. The CDR3 runs to 13 residues. This CDR3 reads CASSQQVADTQYF. The CDR3 bases that were read are TGCGCCAGCAGCCAACAGGTGGCAGATACG.

This clone was counted a few times. The read ends 3 residues early relative to the CDR3; the germline J gene fills the gap. The chain employs TRBV2 and TRBJ1-6; 7 bases agree with TRBD1. This CDR3 region has 15 residues. In germline, CDR1 is SNHLY, CDR2 FYNNEI. V gave up 8 bases and J gave up 6 bases; unmatched junction bases: 10. CDR3 bases read: TGTGCCAGCCTTAGACAGGGCATCGGTAATTCACCC. It translates to CASLRQGIGNSP. The CDR3 in full is CASLRQGIGNSPLHF.

There are many counts of this clone. Coverage ceases 3 residues before the CDR3 finishes, and the germline J gene fills in the end. Within the sample, other DNA sequences also encode this same CDR3. The chain has TRBV7-9 and TRBJ1-5, with no clear D. Germline lookup yields CDR1 SEHNR and CDR2 FQNEAQ (reference sequence). V dropped 5 bases and J dropped 6 bases, with 17 bases sitting between them. The CDR3 is 15 amino acids. This chain's CDR3 is CASSAAQYGSQPQHF. CDR3 DNA, as far as it was read: TGTGCCAGCAGCGCAGCGCAGTATGGCTCTCAGCCC. The full variable domain, in which reference TRBV7-9 and TRBJ1-5 provide the parts outside the CDR3, is DTGVSQNPRHKITKRGQNVTFRCDPISEHNRLYWYRQTLGQGPEFLTYFQNEAQLEKSRLLSDRFSAERPKGSFSTLEIQRTEQGDSAMYLCASSAAQYGSQPQHFGDGTRLSIL.

This clone was seen ten or more times. The observed sequence ends 3 residues before the CDR3 terminus, with the missing tail filled in from the germline J gene. This chain uses TRBV10-2 with TRBJ1-2, with 11 nucleotides matching TRBD1. CDR1 is WSHSY, CDR2 SAAADI, per germline. J gave up 5 bases and V 5 bases, and 7 bases lay outside the gene matches. CDR3 length: 15 residues. The CDR3 bases that were read are TGCGCCAGCAGTTTTCCGGGACAGGGGGTTTATGGC. Its protein product is CASSFPGQGVYG. The whole CDR3 sequence reads CASSFPGQGVYGYTF.

This clone was recorded at least ten times. Sequencing ends 3 residues short of the CDR3 end; the germline J gene provides the rest. The chain uses TRBV19 and TRBJ2-3; 10 bases line up with TRBD2. The CDR3 loop spans 17 amino acids. V was clipped by 8 bases and J by 0 bases; unmatched bases: 11. Looked up from germline, CDR1 is LNHDA and CDR2 is SQIVND (reference sequence). Here the CDR3 reads CASGRTSGRYSTDTQYF. The CDR3 DNA, read in part, is TGTGCCAGTGGTCGGACTAGCGGACGCTATAGCACAGATACG.

This clone was seen repeatedly, ten times or more. The read finishes 3 residues shy of the CDR3 end, and the germline J gene is used to complete it. V is TRBV19 and J is TRBJ1-4; 7 bases are a match to TRBD1. V lost 7 bases to trimming and J lost 5 bases; unmatched junction nucleotides: 4. Germline CDR1 LNHDA, CDR2 SQIVND (reference sequence). The CDR3 sequence is 13 residues long. CDR3 sequence reads: CASTDRVNEKLFF. The DNA read from the CDR3 is TGTGCCAGTACCGACAGGGTAAATGAAAAA.

This clone was counted at least ten times. The observed sequence ends 3 residues before the CDR3 terminus, with the missing tail filled in from the germline J gene. The chain uses TRBV28 and TRBJ2-2; 9 bases are a match to TRBD1. With V trimmed by 6 bases and J by 4 bases, 9 bases remained unmatched. The CDR3 runs 16 residues. In germline, CDR1 is MDHEN, CDR2 SYDVKM. CDR3 DNA (partial): TGTGCCAGCAGAAGGTGGGGACAGGGCTTCACCGGGGAG. Residues: CASRRWGQGFTGE. The full-length CDR3 reads as CASRRWGQGFTGELFF.

The sample holds many counts of this clone. With the read ending 3 residues before the CDR3 end, the germline J gene is used to fill in that end. The chain employs TRBV4-2 and TRBJ1-6, with TRBD1 matching over 7 bases. Per germline, CDR1 LGHNA and CDR2 YNFKEQ. V lost 1 base to trimming and J lost 10 bases; unmatched junction nucleotides: 7. The length of the CDR3 is 15 residues. The sequenced part of the CDR3 DNA is TGTGCCAGCAGCCAAGCAGACAGGGCCCACTCACCC. Encoded protein: CASSQADRAHSP. The whole CDR3 protein reads CASSQADRAHSPLHF.

This clone was recorded at least ten times. The read is 3 residues too short to cover the CDR3 end, so that end is filled in from the germline J gene. The chain has TRBV6-2 or TRBV6-3 and TRBJ2-7; TRBD1 matches 10 bases. The germline V gene encodes CDR1 MNHEY and CDR2 SVGEGT. This CDR3 contains 15 residues. Unmatched junction bases numbered 9, after V lost 8 bases and J lost 2 bases. The CDR3 loop reads CASQKPGQGTYEQYF. Incomplete CDR3 DNA: TGTGCCAGCCAAAAGCCGGGACAGGGGACCTACGAG.

In regard to this clone: The read falls 3 residues short of the CDR3 end, and the missing part is taken from the germline J gene. The chain uses TRBV5-1 and TRBJ2-7; tentative D call: TRBD2 (7 bases). The CDR3 consists of 15 residues. V was clipped by 2 bases and J by 0 bases, with 12 bases between them. CDR1 SGHRS and CDR2 YFSETQ come from the germline V gene. The part of the CDR3 DNA that was read is TGCGCCAGCAGCTTAGGGGGGGCGAACTCCTACGAG. Its translation: CASSLGGANSYE. The complete CDR3 sequence is CASSLGGANSYEQYF.

This clone was counted at least ten times. The DNA ends 3 residues before the CDR3 does, and the rest of the CDR3 is filled in from the germline J gene. The J gene is TRBJ2-4, the V gene TRBV20-1; 9 bases align to TRBD2. The length of the CDR3 is 13 residues. From germline, CDR1 is DFQATT and CDR2 SNEGSKA (reference sequence). J gave up 9 bases and V 6 bases, and 9 bases lay outside the gene matches. The DNA read from the CDR3 is TGCAGTGCCGTGGGACTAGCACAGGGCATT. Residues: CSAVGLAQGI. The complete CDR3 protein is CSAVGLAQGIQYF.

This clone was counted ten times or more. The read ends 3 residues early relative to the CDR3; the germline J gene fills the gap. This sequence joins TRBV7-9 and TRBJ1-4, with a tentative D call TRBD1 (5 bases). Germline lookup yields CDR1 SEHNR and CDR2 FQNEAQ (reference sequence). V was shortened by 5 bases and J by 3 bases, with 10 bases between the two germline ends. The CDR3 runs 14 residues. The CDR3 region is CASSPWGANEKLFF. Incomplete CDR3 DNA: TGTGCCAGCAGCCCTTGGGGGGCTAATGAAAAA.

This clone was observed many times. Read sequence stops 3 residues before the CDR3 end, and the germline J gene provides the missing end. V and J are TRBV5-6 and TRBJ2-7; D call uncertain. The CDR3 length is 12 residues. Germline CDR1 reads SGHDT; CDR2 reads YYEEEE. The V and J ends lost 3 bases and 3 bases respectively, with 7 bases between them. CDR3 amino acids: CASSSFYYEQYF. Incomplete CDR3 DNA: TGTGCCAGCAGCTCTTTTTACTACGAG.

This clone was seen more than once but under ten times. The read finishes 3 residues shy of the CDR3 end, and the germline J gene is used to complete it. The sample holds other DNA sequences that translate to the same CDR3. This chain links TRBV20-1 with TRBJ2-7; perhaps TRBD2 as D (5 bases). In germline, CDR1 is DFQATT, CDR2 SNEGSKA (reference sequence). The germline V and J ends were trimmed by 0 bases and 2 bases, with 14 bases remaining between them. This CDR3 region has 15 residues. The DNA read from the CDR3 is TGCAGTGCTAGAGATCCGGCGGGCGGTACCTACGAG. The encoded protein is CSARDPAGGTYE. The entire CDR3 reads CSARDPAGGTYEQYF.

This clone was seen many times. The read terminates 3 residues ahead of where the CDR3 ends, so the germline J gene completes it. The genes are TRBV10-3 and TRBJ1-1; 9 bases agree with TRBD1. Losses at the gene ends were 6 bases for V and 3 bases for J; bases not matched to a gene: 5. This CDR3 is 14 amino acids long. CDR1 and CDR2 from the germline V gene are ENHRY and SYGVKD. Incomplete CDR3 DNA: TGTGCCATCAGACGGACAGGGGTGGACACTGAA. Protein: CAIRRTGVDTE. The whole CDR3 sequence reads CAIRRTGVDTEAFF.

This clone was counted at least ten times. CDR3: CASRETSGLWGTQYF. The covered CDR3 bases are TGTGCCAGTAGAGAAACTAGCGGGTTATGGGGGACC. V and J are TRBV19 and TRBJ2-5; 9 bases are a match to TRBD2. Read sequence stops 3 residues before the CDR3 end, and the germline J gene provides the missing end. Germline CDR1 LNHDA, CDR2 SQIVND (reference sequence). The V gene end was trimmed by 6 bases and the J gene end by 7 bases; junction bases not matched to a gene: 12. The CDR3 is made up of 15 amino acids.